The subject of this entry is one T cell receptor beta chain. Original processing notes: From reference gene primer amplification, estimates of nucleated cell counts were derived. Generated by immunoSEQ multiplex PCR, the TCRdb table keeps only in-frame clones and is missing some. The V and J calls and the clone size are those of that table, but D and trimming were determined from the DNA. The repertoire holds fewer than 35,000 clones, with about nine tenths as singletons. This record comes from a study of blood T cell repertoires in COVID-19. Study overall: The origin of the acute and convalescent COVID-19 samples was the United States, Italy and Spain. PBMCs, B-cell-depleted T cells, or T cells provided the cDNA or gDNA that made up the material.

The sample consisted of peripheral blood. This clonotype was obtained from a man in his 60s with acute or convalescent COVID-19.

CDR3 residues: CASGTGGTYEQYF. The CDR3 bases are TGTGCCAGTGGGACAGGGGGCACCTACGAGCAGTACTTC. The rearrangement uses TRBV2 and TRBJ2-7; TRBD1 matches 12 bases. Germline V gives CDR1 SNHLY, CDR2 FYNNEI. V was clipped by 9 bases and J by 2 bases; unmatched bases: 2. This CDR3 has 13 amino acids.